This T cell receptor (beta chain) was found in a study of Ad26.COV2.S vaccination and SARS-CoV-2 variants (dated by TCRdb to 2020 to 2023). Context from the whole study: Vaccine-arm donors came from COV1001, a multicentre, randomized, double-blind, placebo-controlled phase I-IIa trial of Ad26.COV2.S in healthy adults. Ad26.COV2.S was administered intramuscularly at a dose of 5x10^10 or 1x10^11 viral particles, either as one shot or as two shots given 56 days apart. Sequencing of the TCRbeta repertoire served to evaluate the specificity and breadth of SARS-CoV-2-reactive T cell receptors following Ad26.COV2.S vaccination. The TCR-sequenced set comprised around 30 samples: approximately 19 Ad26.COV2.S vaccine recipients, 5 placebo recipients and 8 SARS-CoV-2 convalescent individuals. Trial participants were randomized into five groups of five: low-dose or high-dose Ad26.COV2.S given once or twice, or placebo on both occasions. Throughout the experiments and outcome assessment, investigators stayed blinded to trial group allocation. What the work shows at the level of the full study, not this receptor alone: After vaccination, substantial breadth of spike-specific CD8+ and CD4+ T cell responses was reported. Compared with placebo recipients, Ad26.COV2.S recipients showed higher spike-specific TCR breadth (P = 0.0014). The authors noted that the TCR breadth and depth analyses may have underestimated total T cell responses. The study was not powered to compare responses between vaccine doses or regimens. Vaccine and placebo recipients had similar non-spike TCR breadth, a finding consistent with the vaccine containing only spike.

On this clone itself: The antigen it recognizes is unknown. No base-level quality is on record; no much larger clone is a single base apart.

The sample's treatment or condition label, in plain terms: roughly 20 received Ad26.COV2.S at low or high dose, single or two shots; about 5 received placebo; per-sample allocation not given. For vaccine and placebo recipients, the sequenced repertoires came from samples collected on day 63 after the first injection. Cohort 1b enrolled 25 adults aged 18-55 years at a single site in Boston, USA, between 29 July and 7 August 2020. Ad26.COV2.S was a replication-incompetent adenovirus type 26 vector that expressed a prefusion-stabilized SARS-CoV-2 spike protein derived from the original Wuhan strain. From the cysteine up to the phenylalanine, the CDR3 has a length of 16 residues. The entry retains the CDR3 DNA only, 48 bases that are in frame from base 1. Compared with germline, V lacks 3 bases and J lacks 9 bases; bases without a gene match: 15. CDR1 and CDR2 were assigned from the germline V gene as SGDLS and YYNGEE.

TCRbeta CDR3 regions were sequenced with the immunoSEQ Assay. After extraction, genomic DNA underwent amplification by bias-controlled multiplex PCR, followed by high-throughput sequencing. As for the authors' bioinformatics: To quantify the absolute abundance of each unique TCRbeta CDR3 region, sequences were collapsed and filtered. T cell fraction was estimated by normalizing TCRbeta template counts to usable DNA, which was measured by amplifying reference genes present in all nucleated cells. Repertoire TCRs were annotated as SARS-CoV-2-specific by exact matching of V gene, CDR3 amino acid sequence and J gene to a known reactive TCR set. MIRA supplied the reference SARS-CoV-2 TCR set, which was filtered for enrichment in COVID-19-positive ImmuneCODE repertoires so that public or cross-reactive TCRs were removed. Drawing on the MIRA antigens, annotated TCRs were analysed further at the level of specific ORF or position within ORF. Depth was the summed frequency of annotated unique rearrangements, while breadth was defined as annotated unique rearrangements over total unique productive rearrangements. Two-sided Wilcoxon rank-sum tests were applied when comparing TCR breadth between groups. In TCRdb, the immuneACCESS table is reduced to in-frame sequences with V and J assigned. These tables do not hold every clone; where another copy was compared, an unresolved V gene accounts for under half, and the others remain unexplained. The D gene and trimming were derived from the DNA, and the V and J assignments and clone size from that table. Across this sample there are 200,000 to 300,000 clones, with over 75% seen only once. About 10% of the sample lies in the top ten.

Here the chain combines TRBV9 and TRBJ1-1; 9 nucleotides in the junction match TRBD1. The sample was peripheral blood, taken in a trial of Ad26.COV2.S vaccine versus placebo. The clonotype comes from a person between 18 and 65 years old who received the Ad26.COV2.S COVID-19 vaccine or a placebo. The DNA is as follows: TGTGCCAGCAGCGCATTAACCGGGACAGGGATGTCAAAAGCTTTCTTT. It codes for CASSALTGTGMSKAFF.